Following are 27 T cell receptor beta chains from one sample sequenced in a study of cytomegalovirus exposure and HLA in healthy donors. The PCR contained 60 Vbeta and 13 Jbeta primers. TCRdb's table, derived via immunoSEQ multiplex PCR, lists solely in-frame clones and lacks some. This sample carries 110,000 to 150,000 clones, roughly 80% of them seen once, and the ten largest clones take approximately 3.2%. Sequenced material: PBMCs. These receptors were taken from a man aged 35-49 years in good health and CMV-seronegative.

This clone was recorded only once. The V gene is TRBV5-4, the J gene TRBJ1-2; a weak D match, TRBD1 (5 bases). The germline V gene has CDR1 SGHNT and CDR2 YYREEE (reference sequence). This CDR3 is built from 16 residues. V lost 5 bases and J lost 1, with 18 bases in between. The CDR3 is CASRLPGLIFNYGYTF. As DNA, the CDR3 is TGTGCCAGCAGGTTGCCGGGACTGATTTTTAACTATGGCTACACCTTC.

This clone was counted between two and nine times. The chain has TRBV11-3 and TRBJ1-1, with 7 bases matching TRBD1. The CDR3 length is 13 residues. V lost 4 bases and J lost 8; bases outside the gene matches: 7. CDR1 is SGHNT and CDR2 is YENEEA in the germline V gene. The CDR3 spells CASSSRGDSEAFF. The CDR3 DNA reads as TGTGCCAGCAGCTCGCGGGGGGACAGCGAAGCTTTCTTT.

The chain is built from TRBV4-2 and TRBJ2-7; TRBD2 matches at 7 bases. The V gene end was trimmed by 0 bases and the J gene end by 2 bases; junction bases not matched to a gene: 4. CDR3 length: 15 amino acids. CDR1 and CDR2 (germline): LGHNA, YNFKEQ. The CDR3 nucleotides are TGTGCCAGCAGCCAAGATCCGGGAGGACCCTACGAGCAGTACTTC. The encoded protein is CASSQDPGGPYEQYF.

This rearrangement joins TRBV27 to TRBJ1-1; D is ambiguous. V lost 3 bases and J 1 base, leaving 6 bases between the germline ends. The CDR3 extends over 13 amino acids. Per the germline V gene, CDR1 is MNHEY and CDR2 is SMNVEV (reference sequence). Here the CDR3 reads CASSFAENTEAFF. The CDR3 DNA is TGTGCCAGCAGTTTTGCAGAGAACACTGAAGCTTTCTTT.

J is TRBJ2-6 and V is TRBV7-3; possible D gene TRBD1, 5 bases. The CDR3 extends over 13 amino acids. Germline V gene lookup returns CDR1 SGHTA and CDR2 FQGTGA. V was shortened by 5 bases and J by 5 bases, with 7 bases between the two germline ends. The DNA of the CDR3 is TGTGCCAGCAGCCTGGGGCGGGCCAACGTCCTGACTTTC. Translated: CASSLGRANVLTF.

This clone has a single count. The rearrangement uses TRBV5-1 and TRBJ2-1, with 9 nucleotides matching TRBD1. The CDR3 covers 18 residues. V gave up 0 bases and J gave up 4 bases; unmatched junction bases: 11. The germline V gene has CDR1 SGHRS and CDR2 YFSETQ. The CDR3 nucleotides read TGCGCCAGCAGCTTGGGCTCGACGGGGGGACAGGGATACAATGAGCAGTTCTTC. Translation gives CASSLGSTGGQGYNEQFF.

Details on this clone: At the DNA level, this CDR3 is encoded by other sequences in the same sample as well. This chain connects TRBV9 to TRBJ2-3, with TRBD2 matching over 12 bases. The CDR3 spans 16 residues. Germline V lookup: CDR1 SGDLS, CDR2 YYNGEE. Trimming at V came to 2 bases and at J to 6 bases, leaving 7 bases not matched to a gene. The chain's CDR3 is CASSVASGGAGDTQYF. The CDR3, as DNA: TGTGCCAGCAGCGTTGCTAGCGGGGGGGCCGGGGATACGCAGTATTTT.

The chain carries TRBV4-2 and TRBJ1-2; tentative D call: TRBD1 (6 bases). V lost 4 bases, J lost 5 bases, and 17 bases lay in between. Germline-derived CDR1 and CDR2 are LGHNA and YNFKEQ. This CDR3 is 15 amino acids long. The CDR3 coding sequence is TGTGCCAGCAGCCCTGCCCCGGACAGCCATTATGGCTACACCTTC. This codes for CASSPAPDSHYGYTF.

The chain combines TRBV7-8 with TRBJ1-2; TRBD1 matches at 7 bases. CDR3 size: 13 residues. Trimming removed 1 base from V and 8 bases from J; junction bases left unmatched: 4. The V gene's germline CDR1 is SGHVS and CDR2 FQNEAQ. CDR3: CASSLEGAWGYTF. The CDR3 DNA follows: TGTGCCAGCAGCTTAGAGGGGGCGTGGGGCTACACCTTC.

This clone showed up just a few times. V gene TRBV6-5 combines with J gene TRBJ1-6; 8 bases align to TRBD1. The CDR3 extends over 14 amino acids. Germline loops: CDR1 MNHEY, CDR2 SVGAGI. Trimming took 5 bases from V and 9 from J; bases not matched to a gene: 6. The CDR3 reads CASSRQGRVSPLHF. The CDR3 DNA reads TGTGCCAGCAGTCGACAGGGGAGGGTTTCACCCCTCCACTTT.

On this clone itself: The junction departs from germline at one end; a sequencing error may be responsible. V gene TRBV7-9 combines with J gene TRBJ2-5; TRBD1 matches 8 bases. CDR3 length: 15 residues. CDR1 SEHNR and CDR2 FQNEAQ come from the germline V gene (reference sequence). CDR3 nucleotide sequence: TGTTCCAGCAGCTACGTTTCAGGGGGCGGCGAGACCCAGTACTTC. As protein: CSSSYVSGGGETQYF.

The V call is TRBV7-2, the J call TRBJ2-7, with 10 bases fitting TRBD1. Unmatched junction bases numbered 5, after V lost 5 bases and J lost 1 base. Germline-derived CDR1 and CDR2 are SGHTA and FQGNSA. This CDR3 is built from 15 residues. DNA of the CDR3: TGTGCCAGCAGCCGGGACAGGGGAGAATCCTACGAGCAGTACTTC. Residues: CASSRDRGESYEQYF.

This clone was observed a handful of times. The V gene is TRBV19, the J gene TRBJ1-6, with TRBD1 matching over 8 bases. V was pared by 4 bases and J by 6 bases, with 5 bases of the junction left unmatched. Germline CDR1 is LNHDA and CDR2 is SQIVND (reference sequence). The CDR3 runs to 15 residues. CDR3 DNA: TGTGCCAGTAGTAGCCCGACAGGGGCTAATTCACCCCTCCACTTT. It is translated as CASSSPTGANSPLHF. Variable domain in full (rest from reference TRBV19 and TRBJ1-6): DGGITQSPKYLFRKEGQNVTLSCEQNLNHDAMYWYRQDPGQGLRLIYYSQIVNDFQKGDIAEGYSVSREKKESFPLTVTSAQKNPTAFYLCASSSPTGANSPLHFGNGTRLTVT.

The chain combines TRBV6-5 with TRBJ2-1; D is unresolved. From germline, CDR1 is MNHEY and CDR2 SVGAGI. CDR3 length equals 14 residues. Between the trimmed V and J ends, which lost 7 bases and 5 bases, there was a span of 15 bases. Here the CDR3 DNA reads TGTGCCAGCACTCACCGACTCGCAGACAATGAGCAGTTCTTC. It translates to CASTHRLADNEQFF.

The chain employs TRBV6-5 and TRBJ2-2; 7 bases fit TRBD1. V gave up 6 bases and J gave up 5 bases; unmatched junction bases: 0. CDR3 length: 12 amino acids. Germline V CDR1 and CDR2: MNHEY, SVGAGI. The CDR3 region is CASRTGTGELFF. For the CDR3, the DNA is TGTGCCAGCAGGACAGGGACCGGGGAGCTGTTTTTT.

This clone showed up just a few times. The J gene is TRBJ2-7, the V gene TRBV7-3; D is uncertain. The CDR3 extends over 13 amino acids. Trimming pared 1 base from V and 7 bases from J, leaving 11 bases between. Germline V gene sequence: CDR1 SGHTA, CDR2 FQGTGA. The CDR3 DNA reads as TGTGCCAGCAGCTTAAAAAGCGACTCAGAGCAGTACTTC. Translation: CASSLKSDSEQYF.

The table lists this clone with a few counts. In nucleotides, the CDR3 is TGTGCCAGCAGTAACAGGGTCGGTGGCAATCAGCCCCAGCATTTT. This gives the protein CASSNRVGGNQPQHF. The J gene is TRBJ1-5, the V gene TRBV2, with a tentative D call TRBD1 (6 bases). The CDR3 has 15 residues. Between the trimmed V and J ends, which lost 5 bases and 2 bases, there was a span of 13 bases. Germline V gene lookup returns CDR1 SNHLY and CDR2 FYNNEI.

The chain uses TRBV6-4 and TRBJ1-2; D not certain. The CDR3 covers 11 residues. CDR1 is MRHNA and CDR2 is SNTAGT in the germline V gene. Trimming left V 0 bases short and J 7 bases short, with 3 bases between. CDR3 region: CASSDSSGYTF. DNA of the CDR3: TGTGCCAGCAGTGACTCTAGTGGCTACACCTTC.

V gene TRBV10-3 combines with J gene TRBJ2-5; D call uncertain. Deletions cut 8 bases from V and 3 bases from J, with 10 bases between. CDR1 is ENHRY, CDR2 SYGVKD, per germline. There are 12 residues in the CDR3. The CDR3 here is CAISSSEETQYF. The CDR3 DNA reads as TGTGCCATCTCTTCCAGCGAAGAGACCCAGTACTTC.

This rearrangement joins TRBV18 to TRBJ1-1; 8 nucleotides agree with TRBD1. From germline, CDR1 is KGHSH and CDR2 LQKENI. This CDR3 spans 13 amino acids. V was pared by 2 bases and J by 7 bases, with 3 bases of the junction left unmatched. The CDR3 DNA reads TGTGCCAGCTCACCAGGACAGGGTAGTGAAGCTTTCTTT. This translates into CASSPGQGSEAFF.

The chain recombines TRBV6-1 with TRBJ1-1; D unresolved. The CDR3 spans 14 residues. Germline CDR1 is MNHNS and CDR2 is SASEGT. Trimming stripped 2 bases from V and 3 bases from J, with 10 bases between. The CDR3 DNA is TGTGCCAGCAGTGAAATTGAGCTCCACACTGAAGCTTTCTTT. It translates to CASSEIELHTEAFF.

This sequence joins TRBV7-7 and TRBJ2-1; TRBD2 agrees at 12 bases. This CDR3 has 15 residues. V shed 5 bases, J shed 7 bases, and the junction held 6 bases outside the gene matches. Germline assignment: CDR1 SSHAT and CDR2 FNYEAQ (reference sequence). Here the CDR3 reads CASSPSGGAGNEQFF. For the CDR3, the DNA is TGTGCCAGCAGCCCTAGCGGGGGGGCGGGGAATGAGCAGTTCTTC. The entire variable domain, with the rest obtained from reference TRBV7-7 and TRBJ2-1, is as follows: GAGVSQSPRYKVTKRGQDVTLRCDPISSHATLYWYQQALGQGPEFLTYFNYEAQPDKSGLPSDRFSAERPEGSISTLTIQRTEQRDSAMYRCASSPSGGAGNEQFFGPGTRLTVL.

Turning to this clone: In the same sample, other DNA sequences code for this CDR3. CDR3 residues: CASSPPGETQYF. The CDR3 DNA is TGTGCCAGCTCACCGCCCGGGGAGACCCAGTACTTC. V gene TRBV18 combines with J gene TRBJ2-5; D is undetermined. The V and J ends lost 3 bases and 5 bases respectively, with 7 bases between them. This CDR3 is built from 12 residues. Germline V gives CDR1 KGHSH, CDR2 LQKENI.

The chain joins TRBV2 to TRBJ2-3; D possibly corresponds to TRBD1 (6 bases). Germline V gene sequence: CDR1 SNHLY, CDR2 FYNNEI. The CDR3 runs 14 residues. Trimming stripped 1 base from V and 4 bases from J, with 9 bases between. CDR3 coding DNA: TGTGCCAGCAGTGAAGGGGACATATCAGATACGCAGTATTTT. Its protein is CASSEGDISDTQYF.

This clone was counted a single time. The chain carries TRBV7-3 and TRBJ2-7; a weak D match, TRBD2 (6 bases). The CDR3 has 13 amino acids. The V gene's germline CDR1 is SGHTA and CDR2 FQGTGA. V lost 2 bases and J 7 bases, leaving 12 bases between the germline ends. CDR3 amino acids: CASSLAAGGEQYF. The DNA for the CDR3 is TGTGCCAGCAGCTTAGCAGCCGGGGGAGAGCAGTACTTC.

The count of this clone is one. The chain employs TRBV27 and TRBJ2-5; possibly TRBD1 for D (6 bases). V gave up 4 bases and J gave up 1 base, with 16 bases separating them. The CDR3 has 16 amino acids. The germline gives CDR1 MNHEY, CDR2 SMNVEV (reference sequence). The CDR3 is CASSYFHRAAQETQYF. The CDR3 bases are TGTGCCAGCAGTTATTTCCACAGGGCCGCCCAAGAGACCCAGTACTTC.

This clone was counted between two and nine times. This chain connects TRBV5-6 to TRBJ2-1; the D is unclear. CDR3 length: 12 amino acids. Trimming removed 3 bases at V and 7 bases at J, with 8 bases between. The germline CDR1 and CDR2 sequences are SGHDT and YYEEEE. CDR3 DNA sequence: TGTGCCAGCAGCTATACCACAAATGAGCAGTTCTTC. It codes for CASSYTTNEQFF.